The 13 T cell receptor beta chains below all came from one sample that was sequenced in a study of STAT3 mutations in large granular lymphocyte leukemia (dated by TCRdb to between 2018 and 2021). To prepare the library, the immunoSEQ multiplex PCR assay was applied. TCRdb carries this immuneACCESS record with in-frame sequences only. Its versions omit some clonotypes, under half of them owing to an unresolved V gene in the studies checked, with the rest unexplained. Across this sample there are over 10,000 clones, with roughly 80% seen only once. The top ten constitute just over 50% of the sample. Broader findings and caveats from the paper: Every T-LGLL patient showed at least one immunodominant TCRbeta clonotype, and about half showed multiple immunodominant subclonotypes.

These receptors' antigens are unknown. The source material was peripheral blood mononuclear cells. These receptors all stem from a man in his 60s with T-cell large granular lymphocyte leukemia. Some clones in this sample may be carry-over from other donors' samples. The age is the age at diagnosis.

The chain recombines TRBV23-1 with TRBJ1-2; no clear D gene. TRBV23-1 falls under the ORF class, with uncertain function. V lost 4 bases, J lost 1 base, and 16 bases lay in between. The length of the CDR3 is 16 residues. The CDR3 sequence: CASSPSRREGNYGYTF. CDR3 DNA: TGCGCCAGCAGTCCCTCCCGAAGGGAGGGTAACTATGGCTACACCTTC.

V and J are TRBV5-5 and TRBJ1-4; D not resolved. The germline gives CDR1 SGHKS, CDR2 YYEKEE (reference sequence). The V end lost 4 bases, the J end lost 7 bases, and 20 bases lay between the germline ends. The CDR3 contains 16 residues. CDR3 protein: CASSPLLGSRIEKLFF. CDR3 sequence (DNA): TGTGCCAGCAGCCCGCTCTTGGGGTCCCGCATTGAAAAACTGTTTTTT.

This chain links TRBV2 with TRBJ1-2; D ambiguous. The V and J ends lost 2 bases and 3 bases respectively, with 7 bases between them. The CDR3 is made up of 13 amino acids. Germline CDR1 reads SNHLY; CDR2 reads FYNNEI. The CDR3 here is CASSENRDYGYTF. The CDR3 nucleotides read TGTGCCAGCAGTGAAAACAGAGACTATGGCTACACCTTC. The variable domain in full, with the rest retrieved from reference TRBV2 and TRBJ1-2, is EPEVTQTPSHQVTQMGQEVILRCVPISNHLYFYWYRQILGQKVEFLVSFYNNEISEKSEIFDDQFSVERPDGSNFTLKIRSTKLEDSAMYFCASSENRDYGYTFGSGTRLTVV.

This clone was detected only once. The CDR3 DNA follows: TGTGCCAGCAGCTTAGATGTGAATTCACCCCTCCACTTT. It encodes CASSLDVNSPLHF. The V call is TRBV11-2, the J call TRBJ1-6; D gene ambiguous. The germline V gene encodes CDR1 SGHAT and CDR2 FQNNGV. CDR3 size: 13 residues. The V and J ends lost 0 bases and 7 bases respectively, with 4 bases between them. Together with reference TRBV11-2 and TRBJ1-6, the CDR3 gives the full variable domain: EAGVAQSPRYKIIEKRQSVAFWCNPISGHATLYWYQQILGQGPKLLIQFQNNGVVDDSQLPKDRFSAERLKGVDSTLKIQPAKLEDSAVYLCASSLDVNSPLHFGNGTRLTVT.

A word on this clone: Sequence at one end of the junction differs from germline and may be a read error. This rearrangement joins TRBV5-1 to TRBJ2-2, with 8 bases fitting TRBD2. Germline V lookup: CDR1 SGHRS, CDR2 YFSETQ. This CDR3 is 15 amino acids long. As DNA, the CDR3 is TGCGCCAGCAGCTTGAAGCGGGAGAACAGCGGGGAGCTGTTTTTT. Protein sequence: CASSLKRENSGELFF.

The V gene is TRBV6-5, the J gene TRBJ2-5; D ambiguous. The DNA end is a closer match to TRBJ2-7, so the J assignment may be wrong. Germline assignment: CDR1 MNHEY and CDR2 SVGAGI. The CDR3 spans 13 residues. The CDR3 loop is CASSYAESYEQYF. Here the CDR3 DNA reads TGTGCCAGCAGTTACGCGGAATCCTACGAGCAGTACTTC.

This clone was found once. The rearrangement uses TRBV7-9 and TRBJ1-1; no clear D gene. This CDR3 spans 14 amino acids. Germline V gene data show CDR1 as SEHNR and CDR2 as FQNEAQ (reference sequence). The ends were cut back, 2 bases at V and 4 bases at J, with 11 bases in the middle. The CDR3 DNA follows: TGTGCCAGCAGCTTAACGGGATCGGGCACTGAAGCTTTCTTT. It codes for CASSLTGSGTEAFF.

J is TRBJ2-2 and V is TRBV10-1; TRBD2 matches 8 bases. Germline lookup yields CDR1 WNHNN and CDR2 SYGVQD (reference sequence). With 3 bases clipped from V and 5 bases from J, the junction kept 8 bases outside the gene matches. This CDR3 has 16 amino acids. Here the CDR3 DNA reads TGCGCCAGCAGTGAACTAAGCGGGAGCTCAACCGGGGAGCTGTTTTTT. As protein: CASSELSGSSTGELFF.

The DNA for the CDR3 is TGTGCCAGCAGTGAGGGGGCTAGCTTACAGTACTTC. This encodes CASSEGASLQYF. The V and J genes are TRBV2 and TRBJ2-7, with a weak D call TRBD1 (6 bases). V lost 3 bases and J lost 10, with 13 bases in between. The CDR3 has 12 residues. The germline gives CDR1 SNHLY, CDR2 FYNNEI. The full variable domain, completed using reference TRBV2 and TRBJ2-7, is EPEVTQTPSHQVTQMGQEVILRCVPISNHLYFYWYRQILGQKVEFLVSFYNNEISEKSEIFDDQFSVERPDGSNFTLKIRSTKLEDSAMYFCASSEGASLQYFGPGTRLTVT.

This clone was seen more than once but under ten times. The chain employs TRBV14 and TRBJ1-2, with 7 bases identical to TRBD1. The CDR3 sequence is 15 residues long. V dropped 0 bases and J dropped 4; count of bases not matched to a gene: 5. The germline gives CDR1 SGHDN, CDR2 FVKESK. The CDR3 bases are TGTGCCAGCAGCCAAGATCCGTACAGGGGCTATGGCTACACCTTC. Amino acids: CASSQDPYRGYGYTF.

This chain uses TRBV9 with TRBJ2-7; 9 bases fit TRBD2. From germline, CDR1 is SGDLS and CDR2 YYNGEE. The CDR3 has 18 amino acids. V lost 2 bases to trimming and J lost 3 bases; unmatched junction nucleotides: 15. The CDR3 sequence is CASSVTPFSEAGGYEQYF. CDR3 coding DNA: TGTGCCAGCAGCGTTACCCCCTTCTCGGAAGCGGGGGGCTACGAGCAGTACTTC.

This clone has more than one count but fewer than ten. The gene calls are TRBV19 and TRBJ2-4; either TRBD1 or TRBD2 may supply D (5 bases each). Germline CDR1 LNHDA, CDR2 SQIVND (reference sequence). V lost 9 bases and J lost 0, with 21 bases in between. The CDR3 contains 17 residues. The CDR3 DNA reads as TGTGCCAGCATTCCAGGGTCTGGCGGACTAGCCAAAAACATTCAGTACTTC. Protein: CASIPGSGGLAKNIQYF.

The J gene is TRBJ1-1, the V gene TRBV30; D gene unclear. Deletions cut 1 base from V and 3 bases from J, with 12 bases between. The CDR3 totals 14 residues. Germline loops: CDR1 GTSNPN, CDR2 SVGIG (reference sequence). CDR3 sequence: CAWSASRVYTEAFF. In nucleotides, the CDR3 is TGTGCCTGGAGTGCTTCCCGGGTGTACACTGAAGCTTTCTTT.